This T cell receptor beta chain was captured in a study of cytomegalovirus exposure and HLA in healthy donors. Overall study: The roughly 120 million unique TCR beta sequences, from roughly 170 million T cells, were found by an earlier analysis.

The CDR3 totals 14 residues. Trimming left V 0 bases short and J 4 bases short, with 11 bases between. Germline lookup yields CDR1 GTSNPN and CDR2 SVGIG (reference sequence). PCR was performed using 60 Vbeta and 13 Jbeta primers. Only in-frame clones appear in the TCRdb table, and some are missing; sequencing was by immunoSEQ multiplex PCR. The sample has roughly 190,000 clones; more than 75% are singletons. This rearrangement joins TRBV30 to TRBJ2-3, with a possible D match to TRBD2 (5 bases). The sequence was obtained from a woman aged 45-60 years in good health and CMV-seronegative. The sequencing input was PBMCs. CDR3: CAWSVRGSPDTQYF. In nucleotides, the CDR3 is TGTGCCTGGAGTGTACGGGGTAGCCCAGATACGCAGTATTTT.